The 9 T cell receptor beta chains below were found in one sample sequenced in a study of T cells in Graves' hyperthyroidism and ophthalmopathy. Template material for amplifying TCR beta CDR3 regions consisted of RNA transcripts. First-round RT-PCR of the TCR CDR3 relied on the HTBI primer set. TCRdb re-analysed the multiplex PCR reads in MiXCR, keeping a single row per CDR3 protein. The data show about 710,000 distinct CDR3 sequences, about a sixth seen once. The sequencing sample was made of blood. The receptor set was obtained from a young man with Graves' hyperthyroidism.

This clonotype was recorded at least ten times. The chain recombines TRBV27 with TRBJ2-1; D not certain. Germline V gives CDR1 MNHEY, CDR2 SMNVEV (reference sequence). Trimming shortened V by 2 bases and J by 3 bases, and 8 bases separated the two germline ends. The length of the CDR3 is 14 residues. CDR3 loop: CASSLAALYNEQFF. In DNA, the CDR3 is TGTGCCAGCAGTTTAGCGGCCCTCTACAATGAGCAGTTCTTC.

This clonotype was seen at least ten times. The chain recombines TRBV12-3 or TRBV12-4 with TRBJ2-1; D call uncertain. This CDR3 region has 12 residues. Trimming took off 5 bases at V and 4 bases at J, with 6 bases between the two ends. The chain's CDR3 is CASSRPYNEQFF. The CDR3 DNA reads as TGTGCCAGCAGTAGACCTTACAATGAGCAGTTCTTC.

A few counts support this clonotype. This sequence joins TRBV11-2 and TRBJ2-2; TRBD1 matches at 8 bases. CDR1 and CDR2 (germline): SGHAT, FQNNGV. With 3 bases clipped from V and 5 bases from J, the junction kept 5 bases outside the gene matches. The CDR3 runs 15 residues. CDR3 nucleotides: TGTGCCAGCAGCTTTCCGAGACAGGGGACCGGGGAGCTGTTTTTT. It is translated as CASSFPRQGTGELFF.

This clonotype occurred many times. V and J are TRBV20-1 and TRBJ2-1; no clear D. V lost 3 bases, J lost 5 bases, and 8 bases lay in between. Germline V gene sequence: CDR1 DFQATT, CDR2 SNEGSKA (reference sequence). The CDR3 loop spans 12 amino acids. CDR3 residues: CSASFAHNEQFF. CDR3 nucleotide sequence: TGCAGTGCTAGTTTCGCCCACAATGAGCAGTTCTTC.

This clonotype was seen a handful of times. The chain uses TRBV20-1 and TRBJ1-6, with 7 bases matching TRBD1. J lost 6 bases, V lost 4 bases, and 6 bases had no gene match. This CDR3 is 14 amino acids long. The germline CDR1 and CDR2 sequences are DFQATT and SNEGSKA (reference sequence). DNA of the CDR3: TGCAGTGCTAATAGGCCAGGGGGTAATTCACCCCTCCACTTT. Translation: CSANRPGGNSPLHF.

This clonotype has at least ten counts. The rearrangement links TRBV7-2 to TRBJ1-3; D may be TRBD1 (6 bases). The CDR3 runs to 15 residues. V was shortened by 7 bases and J by 2 bases, with 15 bases between the two germline ends. Germline V CDR1 and CDR2: SGHTA, FQGNSA. The CDR3 here is CASTRAGGPGNTIYF. For the CDR3, the DNA is TGTGCCAGCACTAGAGCCGGGGGGCCTGGAAACACCATATATTTT.

The sample holds many counts of this clonotype. This sequence joins TRBV28 and TRBJ2-1; 10 nucleotides match TRBD1. Germline trimming cut 6 bases from V and 10 bases from J; bases unmatched to any gene: 9. The CDR3 is 14 amino acids. Germline values: CDR1 MDHEN, CDR2 SYDVKM. The CDR3 DNA is TGTGCCAGCAGCCCGGGGACAGGGGAACCCGAGCAGTTCTTC. Its protein product is CASSPGTGEPEQFF.

This clonotype was counted between two and nine times. The rearrangement links TRBV9 to TRBJ2-7; TRBD1 might be the D (6 bases). The CDR3 has 15 amino acids. Germline loops: CDR1 SGDLS, CDR2 YYNGEE. V lost 4 bases and J lost 0, with 14 bases in between. The CDR3 loop is CASSYSKDSSYEQYF. The CDR3 coding sequence is TGTGCCAGCAGCTACTCTAAGGACAGCTCCTACGAGCAGTACTTC.

This clonotype showed up many times. The V and J genes are TRBV28 and TRBJ2-7, with 8 bases lining up with TRBD1. V was pared by 5 bases and J by 2 bases, with 5 bases of the junction left unmatched. The length of the CDR3 is 14 residues. Germline CDR1 and CDR2: MDHEN and SYDVKM. The CDR3 sequence: CASSATGETYEQYF. CDR3 nucleotides: TGTGCCAGCAGTGCGACAGGGGAGACCTACGAGCAGTACTTC.